This T cell receptor (beta chain) was found in a study of blood T cells in healthy people across ages. Next came a second PCR, run for roughly 6 to 11 cycles, which used a sample-barcoded 5' primer along with a J-beta primer mix. TCRdb reprocessed the 5' RACE reads via MiXCR and lists one record per CDR3 protein. The sample shows some 760,000 distinct CDR3 sequences, 25% of them seen only once. Germline CDR1 reads SGHTA; CDR2 reads FQGNSA. The CDR3 covers 15 residues. This clonotype was detected a few times. These sequences were also reported in another study, on T cells of mothers and their children.

This chain joins TRBV7-2 and TRBJ2-5; TRBD2 aligns across 9 bases. The DNA end favors TRBJ2-1, so the J call may be wrong. Source material: blood. This TCR came from a boy younger than 18 in good health. The CDR3 bases are TGTGCCAGCAGCTTAGCGCTAGCGGGGCTGAATGAGCAGTTCTTC. This codes for CASSLALAGLNEQFF.